Below, one T cell receptor (beta chain) is given with its context. The entry originates in a study of T cells in Graves' hyperthyroidism and ophthalmopathy. The length of the CDR3 is 12 residues. Germline V gene lookup returns CDR1 LGHDT and CDR2 YNNKEL (reference sequence). V dropped 4 bases and J dropped 8 bases, with 11 bases sitting between them. RNA transcripts served as the template for amplifying TCR beta CDR3 regions. Using the HTBI primer set, a first-round RT-PCR was run on the TCR CDR3. MiXCR, run by TCRdb on the multiplex PCR reads, gives a single entry per CDR3 protein. This sample has about 380,000 distinct CDR3 sequences, with approximately 17% found just once. Ophthalmopathy cases met thresholds of Clinical Activity Score at least 3, NOSPECS grade at least 4 and duration under 3 months.

The sequence was obtained from a man aged 18 to 30 with Graves' ophthalmopathy. J is TRBJ1-2 and V is TRBV3-1; D is unclear. The sequenced material came from blood. The CDR3 loop is CASSRSVSGYTF. In DNA, the CDR3 is TGTGCCAGCAGCCGGTCCGTGAGCGGCTACACCTTC.